This is a list of T cell receptor beta chains from one sample in a study of control samples from healthy donors and cancer patients. Some clones are missing from TCRdb's copy, which holds only in-frame ones; the method was immunoSEQ multiplex PCR. This sample has about 410,000 clones, with around 90% found just once. Sequencing was done on a sample of PBMCs. All receptors come from a middle-aged man with head and neck cancer. Both conserved end residues are part of each CDR3. A D gene is named only where the DNA matches it firmly. Expanded clones are given a class, and other clones once, few, many or no size at all.

>-|TRBJ2-1|TRBV9|-
CASSVKTDLTRAPYNEQFF
TGTGCCAGCAGCGTTAAAACAGATTTGACTAGGGCCCCTTACAATGAGCAGTTCTTC
>-|TRBJ2-5|TRBV28|-
CASSPSTGPQETQYF
TGTGCCAGCAGTCCATCGACAGGCCCCCAAGAGACCCAGTACTTC
>-|TRBJ2-3|TRBV7-2|-
CASSLAGWGHSTDTQYF
TGTGCCAGCAGCTTAGCGGGTTGGGGACATTCAACAGATACGCAGTATTTT
>TRBD2|TRBJ2-1|TRBV19|-
CASSPLFSGRGHEQFF
TGTGCCAGTAGTCCCCTCTTTAGCGGGAGGGGCCATGAGCAGTTCTTC
>-|TRBJ2-2|TRBV7-3|-
CASSSTAIGGELFF
TGTGCCAGCAGCTCGACCGCGATCGGGGGGGAGCTGTTTTTT
>TRBD1|TRBJ2-7|TRBV19|-
CASSIRDRGLEQYF
TGTGCCAGTAGTATCCGGGACAGGGGGCTCGAGCAGTACTTC
>-|TRBJ2-5|TRBV6-2/TRBV6-3|few
CASSYGPETQYF
TGTGCCAGCAGTTACGGTCCAGAGACCCAGTACTTC
>-|TRBJ1-2|TRBV7-2|-
CASSESGTRDGYTF
TGTGCCAGCAGCGAATCCGGGACCCGAGATGGCTACACCTTC
>-|TRBJ2-7|TRBV28|-
CASSLQLPDYEQYF
TGTGCCAGCAGTTTACAGTTACCGGATTACGAGCAGTACTTC
>-|TRBJ1-1|TRBV19|-
CASSLGPNTEAFF
TGTGCCAGTAGTCTGGGCCCGAACACTGAAGCTTTCTTT
>-|TRBJ2-2|TRBV30|-
CAWSVTDRTGELFF
TGTGCCTGGAGTGTAACGGACAGAACCGGGGAGCTGTTTTTT
>-|TRBJ1-5|TRBV28|-
CASSLGGGNQPQHF
TGTGCCAGCAGCCTAGGGGGGGGCAATCAGCCCCAGCATTTT
>TRBD1|TRBJ1-4|TRBV6-5|-
CASSFRTGGAEKKLFF
TGTGCCAGCAGTTTCCGTACAGGGGGCGCGGAGAAAAAACTGTTTTTT
>-|TRBJ1-6|TRBV6-5|-
CASSQEGSNSPLHF
TGTGCCAGCAGTCAGGAAGGGAGTAATTCACCCCTCCACTTT
>TRBD1|TRBJ1-2|TRBV9|-
CASSFSPGQGALGYGYTF
TGTGCCAGCAGCTTCTCTCCGGGACAGGGGGCGCTTGGCTATGGCTACACCTTC
>-|TRBJ1-1|TRBV28|-
CASRRGGTEAFF
TGTGCCAGCAGACGGGGAGGCACTGAAGCTTTCTTT
>TRBD2|TRBJ2-5|TRBV6-6|-
CASSYLSGAGETQYF
TGTGCCAGCAGTTATCTGAGCGGGGCGGGTGAGACCCAGTACTTC
>-|TRBJ2-1|TRBV9|-
CASGGVYNEQFF
TGTGCCAGCGGAGGGGTCTACAATGAGCAGTTCTTC
>TRBD2|TRBJ2-7|TRBV4-1|-
CASSQTSGSSYEQYF
TGCGCCAGCAGCCAAACTAGCGGGAGCTCCTACGAGCAGTACTTC
>TRBD1|TRBJ1-3|TRBV28|-
CASSYLLSRDRGSGSGNTIYF
TGTGCCAGCAGTTACCTCCTGTCCCGGGACAGGGGATCGGGCTCTGGAAACACCATATATTTT
>-|TRBJ2-7|TRBV2|-
CASSDPGASYEQYF
TGTGCCAGCAGTGATCCAGGCGCCTCCTACGAGCAGTACTTC
>TRBD2|TRBJ2-3|TRBV11-2|-
CASSLVLLAGGPTDTQYF
TGTGCCAGCAGCTTAGTATTACTAGCGGGGGGGCCCACAGATACGCAGTATTTT
>-|TRBJ1-3|TRBV19|-
CASTTPGLISGNTIYF
TGTGCCAGTACTACACCGGGACTCATCTCTGGAAACACCATATATTTT
>TRBD1|TRBJ2-3|TRBV5-6|once
CASSLGQGRDTQYF
TGTGCCAGCAGCCTGGGACAGGGGCGGGATACGCAGTATTTT
>TRBD2|TRBJ2-1|TRBV19|-
CASSIVAPSGGEDEQFF
TGTGCCAGTAGTATAGTAGCGCCTAGCGGGGGGGAGGATGAGCAGTTCTTC
>-|TRBJ1-5|TRBV18|-
CASSPGGYNQPQHF
TGTGCCAGCTCACCGGGCGGCTACAATCAGCCCCAGCATTTT
>-|TRBJ1-5|TRBV28|few
CASSLNSLAGNQPQHF
TGTGCCAGCAGTTTAAACTCGTTAGCGGGCAATCAGCCCCAGCATTTT
>-|TRBJ2-6|TRBV2|-
CASSEEGPGANVLTF
TGTGCCAGCAGTGAAGAGGGGCCTGGGGCCAACGTCCTGACTTTC
>TRBD1|TRBJ2-1|TRBV6-4|-
CASSDSGTGGYNEQFF
TGTGCCAGCAGTGACTCGGGGACAGGGGGTTACAATGAGCAGTTCTTC
>-|TRBJ2-7|TRBV6-5|-
CASSRDRRGSYEQYF
TGTGCCAGCAGCCGGGACCGCCGGGGCTCCTACGAGCAGTACTTC
>-|TRBJ1-6|TRBV10-1|-
CASSEFGGANSPLHF
TGCGCCAGCAGTGAGTTTGGGGGAGCAAATTCACCCCTCCACTTT
>-|TRBJ1-1|TRBV13|-
CASSWAGVGGTEAFF
TGTGCCAGCAGCTGGGCGGGGGTAGGCGGCACTGAAGCTTTCTTT
>-|TRBJ2-5|TRBV30|-
CAWSRGVEETQYF
TGTGCCTGGAGTCGAGGGGTTGAAGAGACCCAGTACTTC
>-|TRBJ2-3|TRBV6-5|-
CASSYRGVVSTDTQYF
TGTGCCAGCAGTTACAGGGGGGTCGTAAGCACAGATACGCAGTATTTT
>TRBD1|TRBJ1-5|TRBV4-3|-
CASSQDLGTGGSQPQHF
TGCGCCAGCAGCCAAGATTTGGGGACAGGGGGAAGTCAGCCCCAGCATTTT
>-|TRBJ1-4|TRBV5-1|-
CASSSRAFNEKLFF
TGCGCCAGCAGCAGCCGGGCCTTCAATGAAAAACTGTTTTTT
>-|TRBJ2-5|TRBV19|once
CASSIGRQLARQETQYF
TGTGCCAGTAGTATCGGTCGTCAATTGGCTCGCCAAGAGACCCAGTACTTC
>TRBD2|TRBJ2-1|TRBV11-2|-
CASSPYVAGGHNEQFF
TGTGCCAGCAGCCCCTATGTAGCGGGGGGCCACAATGAGCAGTTCTTC
>-|TRBJ2-3|TRBV12-3/TRBV12-4|-
CASTRLRTDTQYF
TGTGCCAGCACTCGACTGCGCACAGATACGCAGTATTTT
>-|TRBJ2-6|TRBV6-5|-
CASGQEGSGANVLTF
TGTGCCAGCGGACAAGAAGGATCTGGGGCCAACGTCCTGACTTTC
>-|TRBJ2-6|TRBV6-4|-
CASSDARVTGANVLTF
TGTGCCAGCAGTGACGCCAGGGTCACTGGGGCCAACGTCCTGACTTTC
>-|TRBJ2-7|TRBV7-6|once
CASSSIGYEQYF
TGTGCCAGCAGCTCCATTGGGTACGAGCAGTACTTC
>TRBD2|TRBJ2-1|TRBV7-2|-
CASSPRLAGGREQFF
TGTGCCAGCAGCCCCCGACTAGCGGGGGGGCGTGAGCAGTTCTTC
>TRBD1|TRBJ2-7|TRBV9|-
CASSPWDRGYEQYF
TGTGCCAGCAGCCCCTGGGACAGAGGCTACGAGCAGTACTTC
>-|TRBJ2-7|TRBV6-5|-
CASSWNYEQYF
TGTGCCAGCAGTTGGAACTACGAGCAGTACTTC
>-|TRBJ1-1|TRBV6-2/TRBV6-3|-
CASSYGVGEAFF
TGTGCCAGCAGTTACGGGGTCGGTGAAGCTTTCTTT